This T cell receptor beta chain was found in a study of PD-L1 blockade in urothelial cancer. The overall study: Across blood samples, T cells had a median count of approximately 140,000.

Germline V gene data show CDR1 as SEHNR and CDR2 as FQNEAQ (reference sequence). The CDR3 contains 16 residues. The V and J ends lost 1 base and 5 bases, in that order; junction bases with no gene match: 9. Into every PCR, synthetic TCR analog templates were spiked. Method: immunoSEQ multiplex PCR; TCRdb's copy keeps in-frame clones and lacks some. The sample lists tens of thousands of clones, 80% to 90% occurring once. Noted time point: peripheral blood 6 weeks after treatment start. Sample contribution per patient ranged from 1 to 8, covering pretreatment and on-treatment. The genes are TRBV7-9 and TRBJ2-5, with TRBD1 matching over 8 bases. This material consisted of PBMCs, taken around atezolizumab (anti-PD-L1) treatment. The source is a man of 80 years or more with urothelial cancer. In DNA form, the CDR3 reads TGTGCCAGCAGCTTAGGCCGGCAGGGGGCCTTTGAGACCCAGTACTTC. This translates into CASSLGRQGAFETQYF.